The 17 T cell receptor beta chains reported below all come from one sample, sequenced in a study of blood T cells in healthy people across ages. A second PCR, run for roughly 7 to 11 cycles, used a sample-barcoded 5' primer plus a J-beta primer mix. TCRdb reprocessed the 5' RACE reads with MiXCR, giving one entry per CDR3 protein. The sample has roughly 500,000 distinct CDR3 sequences; around 24% are singletons. These data also formed part of another study, on T cells of mothers and their children.

Specimen: blood. The receptors stem from a boy aged 10-17 years in good health.

A few counts support this clonotype. Possible read error: a much larger clone is one base away. The rearrangement links TRBV29-1 to TRBJ2-5; D possibly corresponds to TRBD2 (5 bases). The germline V and J ends were trimmed by 6 bases and 5 bases, with 16 bases remaining between them. The CDR3 contains 13 residues. The germline V gene has CDR1 SQVTM and CDR2 ANQGSEA. DNA of the CDR3: TGCAGCGTCCTTAGCAGGAGCGGTGAGACCCAGTACTTC. Its translation: CSVLSRSGETQYF.

This rearrangement joins TRBV21-1 to TRBJ2-1; TRBD2, the D gene given by the table, was not confirmed from the DNA. TRBV21-1 is designated a pseudogene. The CDR3 runs to 14 residues. The CDR3 DNA reads TGTGCCAGCAGAACGGGGGGGCCGGGGCATGAGCAGTTCTTC. Translated, it gives CASRTGGPGHEQFF.

V and J are TRBV21-1 and TRBJ2-1; no DNA check was done on the table's D call, TRBD2. The J call may be in error: the DNA end matches TRBJ2-5 better. TRBV21-1 is tagged as a pseudogene. CDR3 length equals 14 residues. As DNA, the CDR3 is TGTGCCAGCAGCCACGTCCGAGGGAGAGAGACCCAGTACTTC. Protein: CASSHVRGRETQYF.

The sample holds a few counts of this clonotype. The chain recombines TRBV28 with TRBJ2-3, with 10 bases that match TRBD2. Germline V gene data show CDR1 as MDHEN and CDR2 as SYDVKM. This CDR3 has 20 residues. J gave up 3 bases and V 2 bases, and 17 bases lay outside the gene matches. CDR3 region: CASSLTRGSQPGLATDTQYF. For the CDR3, the DNA is TGTGCCAGCAGTTTAACCAGAGGCAGCCAGCCGGGACTAGCGACAGATACGCAGTATTTT.

There are a few counts of this clonotype. V gene TRBV6-4 combines with J gene TRBJ1-2; a possible D gene is TRBD1 (5 bases). CDR1 is MRHNA, CDR2 SNTAGT, per germline. This CDR3 comprises 13 residues. Deletions cut 4 bases from V and 2 bases from J, with 8 bases between. In nucleotides, the CDR3 is TGTGCCAGCAGTGTCGACAGCAACTATGGCTACACCTTC. Translating it yields CASSVDSNYGYTF.

The chain employs TRBV2 and TRBJ2-3; 11 bases map to TRBD2. CDR3 length: 14 residues. Germline V gene sequence: CDR1 SNHLY, CDR2 FYNNEI. V lost 4 bases and J lost 6; bases outside the gene matches: 3. The CDR3 is CASSVRLAGDTQYF. In DNA form, the CDR3 reads TGTGCCAGCAGTGTTCGACTAGCGGGGGATACGCAGTATTTT.

This clonotype has just a few counts. The chain uses TRBV14 and TRBJ2-7; D gene ambiguous. The V and J ends lost 1 base and 2 bases respectively, with 6 bases between them. Germline values: CDR1 SGHDN, CDR2 FVKESK. CDR3 size: 13 residues. Here the CDR3 DNA reads TGTGCCAGCAGCCAAGGGACCACCTACGAGCAGTACTTC. Protein sequence: CASSQGTTYEQYF.

The chain is built from TRBV7-2 and TRBJ2-7, with D perhaps matching TRBD1 or TRBD2 (7 bases each). Germline V gives CDR1 SGHTA, CDR2 FQGNSA. V shed 6 bases and J shed 0 bases, with 27 bases lying between them. This CDR3 spans 19 amino acids. This CDR3 reads CASSPRGGLVALSSYEQYF. In nucleotides, the CDR3 is TGTGCCAGCAGTCCCAGGGGGGGCTTGGTAGCGCTGAGCTCCTACGAGCAGTACTTC.

This clonotype was detected only a few times. The chain carries TRBV4-1 and TRBJ2-1; either TRBD1 or TRBD2 may fit D (6 bases each). Germline-derived CDR1 and CDR2 are MGHRA and YSYEKL. Trimming pared 1 base from V and 8 bases from J, leaving 15 bases between. The CDR3 covers 15 residues. CDR3 sequence reads: CASSQGTGAEDEQFF. The DNA for the CDR3 is TGCGCCAGCAGCCAAGGGACGGGGGCGGAAGATGAGCAGTTCTTC.

CDR3: CASSQAQAGSPLHF. The DNA of the CDR3 is TGCGCCAGCAGCCAAGCACAGGCGGGTTCACCCCTCCACTTT. The V gene is TRBV4-1, the J gene TRBJ1-6, with D perhaps TRBD1 (5 bases). CDR1 MGHRA and CDR2 YSYEKL come from the germline V gene. Deletions cut 1 base from V and 9 bases from J, with 10 bases between. The CDR3 length is 14 residues.

CDR3 DNA sequence: TGTGCCAGCAGTATGCCACCGGGACTCCTGAGCTTATACGAGCAGTACTTC. Its translation: CASSMPPGLLSLYEQYF. The V gene is TRBV28, the J gene TRBJ2-7; maybe TRBD2 (6 bases). The CDR3 contains 17 residues. V lost 5 bases to trimming and J lost 4 bases, with 24 bases between them. Germline values: CDR1 MDHEN, CDR2 SYDVKM. Complete variable domain (other parts from reference TRBV28 and TRBJ2-7): DVKVTQSSRYLVKRTGEKVFLECVQDMDHENMFWYRQDPGLGLRLIYFSYDVKMKEKGDIPEGYSVSREKKERFSLILESASTNQTSMYLCASSMPPGLLSLYEQYFGPGTRLTVT.

The chain is built from TRBV12-3 or TRBV12-4 and TRBJ1-3, with 10 bases that match TRBD1. Germline trimming cut 6 bases from V and 4 bases from J; bases unmatched to any gene: 6. The CDR3 is made up of 15 amino acids. The CDR3 loop is CASRPGTGVGNTIYF. As DNA, the CDR3 is TGTGCCAGCAGACCTGGGACAGGGGTCGGAAACACCATATATTTT.

This clonotype was recorded a few times. The chain combines TRBV29-1 with TRBJ2-5; D gene uncertain. The DNA end favors TRBJ2-7, so the J call may be wrong. The germline CDR1 and CDR2 sequences are SQVTM and ANQGSEA. This CDR3 has 14 amino acids. The CDR3 sequence: CSVEDSGGIYEQYF. CDR3 DNA sequence: TGCAGCGTTGAAGATTCGGGTGGGATCTACGAGCAGTACTTC.

As to this clonotype: Given the absence of the conserved phenylalanine or tryptophan at the CDR3 end, a read error is likely. The V gene is TRBV20-1, the J gene TRBJ1-4, with D perhaps TRBD1 (6 bases). Looked up from germline, CDR1 is DFQATT and CDR2 is SNEGSKA (reference sequence). This CDR3 region has 14 residues. CDR3 nucleotides: TGCAGCCTAGGAACAGGGACCTCAAGTGAAAAACTGTTTTTA. This gives the protein CSLGTGTSSEKLFL.

The sample holds a few counts of this clonotype. The chain joins TRBV9 to TRBJ2-1, with D perhaps TRBD2 (6 bases). With 3 bases removed from V and 3 bases from J, the gap between germline ends came to 16 bases. Germline loops: CDR1 SGDLS, CDR2 YYNGEE. The CDR3 has 16 amino acids. In nucleotides, the CDR3 is TGTGCCAGCAGCGAGGGAGGTGAGGGATACTACAATGAGCAGTTCTTC. The encoded protein is CASSEGGEGYYNEQFF.

The chain employs TRBV21-1 and TRBJ1-4. TRBV21-1 is a known pseudogene. This CDR3 is built from 16 residues. CDR3 in amino acids: CASSKDVYRPSEKLFF. CDR3 DNA: TGTGCCAGCAGCAAAGACGTCTACCGGCCGTCGGAAAAACTGTTTTTT.

The rearrangement uses TRBV28 and TRBJ2-7; the match to TRBD1 covers 11 bases. This CDR3 contains 16 residues. V lost 6 bases, J lost 5 bases, and 12 bases stayed unmatched. From germline, CDR1 is MDHEN and CDR2 SYDVKM. The CDR3 protein is CASRPTGTGGRNEQYF. The CDR3 bases are TGTGCCAGCAGACCGACCGGGACAGGGGGTCGGAACGAGCAGTACTTC.